The source of this T cell receptor beta chain is a study of identical twins. TCRdb re-analysed the 5' RACE reads in MiXCR, keeping a single row per CDR3 protein. The table includes 1.5 million to 2 million distinct CDR3 sequences, less than 35% detected once. This clonotype was recorded a few times. Germline CDR1 is MNHNS and CDR2 is SASEGT. This CDR3 has 13 amino acids. V trimming: 9 bases; J trimming: 4 bases; junction bases outside the gene matches: 4. The TCR was taken from a newborn girl in good health. Sequenced material: cord blood. The chain uses TRBV6-1 and TRBJ1-4; 8 nucleotides agree with TRBD1. The CDR3 DNA sequence: TGTGCCAGTGGGGGACAGGATAATGAAAAACTGTTTTTT. Its translation is CASGGQDNEKLFF.